These 10 T cell receptor beta chains originate from one sample sequenced in a study of blood T cell repertoires in COVID-19. Method: immunoSEQ multiplex PCR; TCRdb's copy keeps in-frame clones and lacks some. The sample carries a few hundred thousand clones, 70% to 90% recorded once. Sequencing was performed on PBMCs or T cells enriched from blood (not recorded which). These receptors were obtained from a woman in her thirties who had recovered from COVID-19.

This chain uses TRBV27 with TRBJ1-2; D gene ambiguous. This CDR3 comprises 14 residues. Per the germline V gene, CDR1 is MNHEY and CDR2 is SMNVEV (reference sequence). Trimming stripped 5 bases from V and 7 bases from J, with 17 bases between. CDR3 in DNA: TGTGCCAGCAGTGGGAGGACGGGCTGGGGTGGCTACACCTTC. Amino acid sequence: CASSGRTGWGGYTF.

J is TRBJ2-1 and V is TRBV19; 12 bases are shared with TRBD2. The CDR3 is 16 residues long. Per the germline V gene, CDR1 is LNHDA and CDR2 is SQIVND (reference sequence). Unmatched junction bases numbered 10, after V lost 3 bases and J lost 10 bases. The CDR3 region has the DNA TGTGCCAGTAGTATGGGCCTAGCGGGGGGGCGGCGGGAGCAGTTCTTC. This gives the protein CASSMGLAGGRREQFF.

The chain couples TRBV11-3 to TRBJ1-4; possible D gene TRBD1, 6 bases. Germline loops: CDR1 SGHNT, CDR2 YENEEA. Trimming stripped 5 bases from V and 0 bases from J, with 25 bases between. This CDR3 is built from 20 residues. The CDR3 region is CASSHPRTADRGSTNEKLFF. Here the CDR3 DNA reads TGTGCCAGCAGCCACCCCCGGACAGCAGACCGGGGATCAACTAATGAAAAACTGTTTTTT.

The rearrangement links TRBV6-1 to TRBJ1-2, with 7 nucleotides matching TRBD1. The CDR3 sequence is 15 residues long. Germline V gene sequence: CDR1 MNHNS, CDR2 SASEGT. Trimming took 2 bases from V and 0 from J; bases not matched to a gene: 3. The CDR3 region is CASSERGQPNYGYTF. The CDR3 DNA is TGTGCCAGCAGTGAAAGGGGACAGCCTAACTATGGCTACACCTTC.

J is TRBJ2-5 and V is TRBV9; tentative D call: TRBD1 (6 bases). The germline V gene has CDR1 SGDLS and CDR2 YYNGEE. The V end lost 0 bases, the J end lost 4 bases, and 10 bases lay between the germline ends. CDR3 length: 14 residues. CDR3 amino acids: CASSVVSGAETQYF. In DNA, the CDR3 is TGTGCCAGCAGCGTAGTTTCAGGGGCAGAGACCCAGTACTTC.

The chain links TRBV12-3 or TRBV12-4 to TRBJ1-6; a possible D gene is TRBD1 (5 bases). Trimming cost V 5 bases and J 7 bases, with 6 bases left between them. The length of the CDR3 is 12 residues. This CDR3 is CASSPGNSPLHF. The CDR3 DNA reads as TGTGCCAGCAGTCCAGGGAATTCACCCCTCCACTTT.

As to this clone: At one end, the junction sequence differs from germline, possibly due to a read error. The chain recombines TRBV27 with TRBJ2-3, with 9 bases matching TRBD2. The CDR3 contains 14 residues. Germline CDR1 MNHEY, CDR2 SMNVEV (reference sequence). The CDR3: CPTRAGGPTDTQYF. The CDR3 DNA reads TGCCCCACCCGGGCGGGGGGGCCCACAGATACGCAGTATTTT.

The J gene is TRBJ2-1, the V gene TRBV4-1; the D gene is possibly TRBD2 (7 bases). This CDR3 contains 14 residues. Germline V CDR1 and CDR2: MGHRA, YSYEKL. Trimming removed 1 base from V and 8 bases from J, with 12 bases in between. CDR3 sequence reads: CASSQGAGAYEQFF. The CDR3 DNA follows: TGCGCCAGCAGCCAAGGGGCGGGGGCCTATGAGCAGTTCTTC.

This clone was counted only a few times. The rearrangement links TRBV3-1 (or the pseudogene TRBV3-2) to TRBJ1-2; TRBD1 agrees at 7 bases. Germline V lookup: CDR1 LGHDT, CDR2 YNNKEL (reference sequence). Germline trimming cut 8 bases from V and 7 bases from J; bases unmatched to any gene: 1. CDR3 length: 10 residues. The CDR3 region is CASWDSGYTF. The CDR3 DNA sequence: TGTGCCAGCTGGGACAGTGGCTACACCTTC.

The CDR3 DNA reads as TGTGCCAGTAGTATTGGCCCCCGGGGGTACGAGCAGTACTTC. It yields the protein CASSIGPRGYEQYF. This chain links TRBV19 with TRBJ2-7; D perhaps matches TRBD2 (6 bases). V lost 3 bases, J lost 4 bases, and 13 bases lay in between. Germline V lookup: CDR1 LNHDA, CDR2 SQIVND (reference sequence). The CDR3 runs to 14 residues.